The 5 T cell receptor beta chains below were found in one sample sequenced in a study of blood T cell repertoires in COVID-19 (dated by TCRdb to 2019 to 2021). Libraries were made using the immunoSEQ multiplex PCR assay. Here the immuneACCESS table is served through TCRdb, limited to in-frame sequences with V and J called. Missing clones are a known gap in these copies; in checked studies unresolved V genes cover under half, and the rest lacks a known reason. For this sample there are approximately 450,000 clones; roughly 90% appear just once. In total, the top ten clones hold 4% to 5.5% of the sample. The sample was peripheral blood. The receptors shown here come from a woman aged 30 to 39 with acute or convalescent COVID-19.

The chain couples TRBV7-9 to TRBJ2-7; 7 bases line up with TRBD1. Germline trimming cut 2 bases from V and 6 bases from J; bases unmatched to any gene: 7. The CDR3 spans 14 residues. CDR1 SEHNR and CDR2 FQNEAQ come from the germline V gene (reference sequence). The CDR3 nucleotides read TGTGCCAGCAGCTTACCGACAGGGTCGGGCGAGCAGTACTTC. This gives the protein CASSLPTGSGEQYF.

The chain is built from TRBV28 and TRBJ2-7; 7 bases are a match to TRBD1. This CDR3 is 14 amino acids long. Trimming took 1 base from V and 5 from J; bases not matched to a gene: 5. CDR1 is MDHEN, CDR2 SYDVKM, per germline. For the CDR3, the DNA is TGTGCCAGCAGTTTATTGAAGGGGGCTAACGAGCAGTACTTC. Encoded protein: CASSLLKGANEQYF.

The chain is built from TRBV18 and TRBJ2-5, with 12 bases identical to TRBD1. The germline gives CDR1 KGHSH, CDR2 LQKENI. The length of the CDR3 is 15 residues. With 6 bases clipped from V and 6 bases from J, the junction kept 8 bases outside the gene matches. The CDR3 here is CASSLGTGGDQTQYF. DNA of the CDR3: TGTGCCAGCTCCCTCGGGACAGGGGGCGATCAGACCCAGTACTTC.

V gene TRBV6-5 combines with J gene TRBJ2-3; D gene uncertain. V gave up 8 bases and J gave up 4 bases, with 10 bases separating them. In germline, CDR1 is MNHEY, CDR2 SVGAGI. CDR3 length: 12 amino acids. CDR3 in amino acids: CASVPLSDTQYF. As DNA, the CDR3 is TGTGCCAGCGTCCCACTGTCAGATACGCAGTATTTT.

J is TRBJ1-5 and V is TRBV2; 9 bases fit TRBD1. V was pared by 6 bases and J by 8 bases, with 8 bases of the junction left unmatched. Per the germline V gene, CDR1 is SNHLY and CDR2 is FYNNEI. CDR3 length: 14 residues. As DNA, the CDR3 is TGTGCCAGCAGACAGGGGGCGCGGATAGAGCCCCAGCATTTT. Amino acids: CASRQGARIEPQHF.